This T cell receptor beta chain was sequenced for a study of T cell responses to AZD1222 COVID-19 vaccine. Overall study results and limits: Elevations in Spike-specific TCR breadth and depth followed administration of two AZD1222 doses. Among spike-specific TCRs, nearly half reportedly target unmutated variant regions.

V gave up 0 bases and J gave up 5 bases, with 12 bases separating them. The length of the CDR3 is 16 residues. Germline V lookup: CDR1 KGHDR, CDR2 SFDVKD. As concerns this clone: The antigen remains unidentified.

The table came from immunoSEQ multiplex PCR; TCRdb's copy has only in-frame clones and leaves some out. The sample has 150,000 or so clones; about nine tenths are singletons. This rearrangement joins TRBV24-1 to TRBJ2-2, with D tentatively TRBD1 (6 bases). Here the sequenced sample was peripheral blood, taken on day 0 of AZD1222 vaccination. The TCR was taken from an adult in good health. The chain's CDR3 is CATSDLRGTRTGELFF. Written as DNA, the CDR3 is TGTGCCACCAGTGATTTGAGGGGGACGCGTACCGGGGAGCTGTTTTTT.